In this sample, the clone carrying this T cell receptor (beta chain) turned up a few times. This CDR3 region has 15 residues. Germline-derived CDR1 and CDR2 are ENHRY and SYGVKD. V was clipped by 2 bases and J by 2 bases, with 13 bases between them. TCRdb re-called the RT-PCR reads through MiXCR, storing one row per CDR3 protein. Here the sample spans hundreds of thousands of distinct CDR3 sequences, 14% being singletons. The sequenced sample was memory CD4+ T cells from blood. V and J are TRBV10-3 and TRBJ2-7, with D perhaps matching TRBD2 (5 bases). This sequence was found in a female donor in good health, serving as a healthy control. CDR3 bases: TGTGCCATCAGTGAGCCCCGAGGGAAGACCTACGAGCAGTACTTC. This sequence encodes CAISEPRGKTYEQYF.